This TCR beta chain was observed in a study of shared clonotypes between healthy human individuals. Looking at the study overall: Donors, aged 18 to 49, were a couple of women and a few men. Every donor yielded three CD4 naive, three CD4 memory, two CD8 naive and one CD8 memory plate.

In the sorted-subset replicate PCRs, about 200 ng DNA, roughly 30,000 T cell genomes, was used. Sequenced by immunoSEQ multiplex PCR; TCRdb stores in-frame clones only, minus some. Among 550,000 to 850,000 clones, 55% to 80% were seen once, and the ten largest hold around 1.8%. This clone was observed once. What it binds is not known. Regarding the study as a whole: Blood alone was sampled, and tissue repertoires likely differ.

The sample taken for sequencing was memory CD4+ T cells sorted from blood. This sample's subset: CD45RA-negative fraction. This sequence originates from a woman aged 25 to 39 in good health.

The CDR3: CASRGGGPDTQYF. The CDR3 coding sequence is TGTGCCAGTAGGGGGGGAGGCCCAGATACGCAGTATTTT. The chain has TRBV19 and TRBJ2-3; maybe TRBD2 (6 bases). The CDR3 is 13 amino acids. The germline gives CDR1 LNHDA, CDR2 SQIVND (reference sequence). V lost 6 bases and J lost 4, with 11 bases in between.